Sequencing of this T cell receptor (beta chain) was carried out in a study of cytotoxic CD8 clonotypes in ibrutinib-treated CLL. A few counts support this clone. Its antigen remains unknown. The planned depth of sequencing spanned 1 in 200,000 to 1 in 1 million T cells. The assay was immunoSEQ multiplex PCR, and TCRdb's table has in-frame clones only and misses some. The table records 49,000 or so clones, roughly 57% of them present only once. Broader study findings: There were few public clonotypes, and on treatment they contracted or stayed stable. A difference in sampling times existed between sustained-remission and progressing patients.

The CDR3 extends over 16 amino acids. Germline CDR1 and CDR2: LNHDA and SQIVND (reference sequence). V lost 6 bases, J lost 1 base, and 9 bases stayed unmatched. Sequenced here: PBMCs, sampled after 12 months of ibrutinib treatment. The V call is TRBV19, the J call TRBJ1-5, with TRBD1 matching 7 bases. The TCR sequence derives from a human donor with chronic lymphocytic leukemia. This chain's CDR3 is CASSPIRGGSNQPQHF. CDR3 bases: TGTGCCAGTAGCCCCATCAGGGGGGGGAGCAATCAGCCCCAGCATTTT.